Listed below are T cell receptor beta chains from one sample, sequenced in a study of blood T cell repertoires in COVID-19. TCRdb keeps only in-frame clones here, not all; method: immunoSEQ multiplex PCR. The sample has approximately 240,000 clones; 85% are singletons. Sequencing used peripheral blood. These receptors were obtained from an older woman with active or convalescent COVID-19. Both conserved end residues are part of each CDR3.

V gene	CDR3 protein
TRBV4-1	CASSQDNRGIDTQYF
TRBV18	CASSPDRQGGNTIYF
TRBV7-8	CASSSTGAYSNQPQHF
TRBV9	CASSDGTTDTQYF
TRBV20-1	CSAPGNQGGVF
TRBV11-2	CASSLPHTYEQYF
TRBV5-6	CASRGLAGDINEQFF
TRBV5-4	CASSFQRNSGPGELFF
TRBV9	CASSPRPLNTGTEAFF
TRBV11-3	CASSSPRTRHNEQFF
TRBV7-9	CASRSTDSYGYTF
TRBV9	CASSVHAGGQQETQYF
TRBV10-3	CAIRGTGYTGELFF
TRBV19	CATATGYSGNTIYF
TRBV2	CASRELAGAYNEQFF
TRBV2	CASSEGLPAVTGELFF
TRBV15	CATSYDLSGTGELFF
TRBV28	CASSFPDRTNTEAFF
TRBV5-1	CASSLDSYTGELFF
TRBV19	CASSILRNNEQFF
TRBV27	CASRVRGRNTGELFF
TRBV27	CASSLSSPGLALYEQYF
TRBV19	CASSRNDRGMDQPQHF
TRBV27	CASSSRREEEKLFF
TRBV6-6	CASKGVGRVEQFF
TRBV3-1/TRBV3-2	CASSQDYGSGAYNEQFF
TRBV28	CASSPRQGPHLLYGYTF
TRBV5-1	CASSAAGTEFEKLFF
TRBV10-3	CAASYEGQNTEAFF
TRBV19	CASSIQSPVAGRNTGELFF
TRBV4-1	CASSHPPSGKAGNEQFF
TRBV5-4	CASSSPGQGVYEQYF
TRBV5-6	CASSLSWDRWGNTIYF
TRBV5-1	CASSLNRASSTDTQYF
TRBV6-5	CASTSKGRDTEAFF
TRBV2	CATRYPGQGKSYGYTF
TRBV10-1	CASSPPGQAPGGGYTF
TRBV6-5	CASSSGLAGAYNEQFF
TRBV2	CASGREGVGNQPQHF
TRBV7-9	CASSSSGGGASNQPQHF
TRBV11-3	CASSQQGTDTQYF
TRBV2	CASSPRQVLNSPLHF
TRBV2	CASSERSGGVTEAFF
TRBV20-1	CSASGPGQGVTFYNSPLHF